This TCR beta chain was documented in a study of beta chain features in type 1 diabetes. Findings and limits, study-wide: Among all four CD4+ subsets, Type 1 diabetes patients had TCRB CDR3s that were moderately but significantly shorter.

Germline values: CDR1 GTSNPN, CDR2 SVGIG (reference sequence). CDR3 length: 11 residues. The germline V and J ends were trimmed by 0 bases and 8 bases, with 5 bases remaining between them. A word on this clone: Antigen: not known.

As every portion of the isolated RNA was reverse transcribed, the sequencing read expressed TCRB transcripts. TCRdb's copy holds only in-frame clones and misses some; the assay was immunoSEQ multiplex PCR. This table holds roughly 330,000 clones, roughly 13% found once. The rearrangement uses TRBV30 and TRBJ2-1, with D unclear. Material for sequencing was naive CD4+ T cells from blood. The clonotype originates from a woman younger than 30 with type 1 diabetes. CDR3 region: CAWSVAYEQFF. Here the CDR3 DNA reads TGTGCCTGGAGTGTAGCCTATGAGCAGTTCTTC.